The rows below give T cell receptor beta chains drawn from one sample of a study of cytomegalovirus exposure and HLA in healthy donors. Repertoires were generated with immunoSEQ multiplex PCR, while TCRdb's copy carries only in-frame clones and drops some. This table holds roughly 300,000 clones, roughly 90% found once. The sample consisted of PBMCs. These TCRs come from a young woman in good health and CMV-seronegative. The CDR3 runs from the conserved cysteine through the conserved F or W. D genes are given only for firm matches. A clone size is listed for some rows: how often the clone was seen (once, few, many), or a class if it is expanded.

J gene: TRBJ2-5
V gene: TRBV4-1
clone size: -
D gene: TRBD2
CDR3 DNA: TGCGCCAGCAGCCAAGACGGACTAGCGGGGGGAGGGGGGACCCAGTACTTC
CDR3 protein: CASSQDGLAGGGGTQYF

J gene: TRBJ2-1
V gene: TRBV29-1
clone size: -
D gene: TRBD1
CDR3 DNA: TGCAGCGTTGAGTTGGGTTTTACACCGGGACAGGGGGCGTCGGGGGAGCAGTTCTTC
CDR3 protein: CSVELGFTPGQGASGEQFF

J gene: TRBJ2-7
V gene: TRBV30
clone size: -
D gene: TRBD1
CDR3 DNA: TGTGCCTGGAGTTCAGGGGGCCTTTCCTACGAGCAGTACTTC
CDR3 protein: CAWSSGGLSYEQYF

J gene: TRBJ2-7
V gene: TRBV28
clone size: -
D gene: -
CDR3 DNA: TGTGCCAGCAGTTTAAATAGAGTTCCCGAACCCTACGAGCAGTACTTC
CDR3 protein: CASSLNRVPEPYEQYF

J gene: TRBJ1-2
V gene: TRBV9
clone size: -
D gene: -
CDR3 DNA: TGTGCCAGCAGCGCAGATGTGGCGCGGGTCGGATATGGCTACACCTTC
CDR3 protein: CASSADVARVGYGYTF

J gene: TRBJ1-2
V gene: TRBV4-1
clone size: -
D gene: -
CDR3 DNA: TGCGCCAGCAGCCCCCAGGGAAATGCCCCAAACTATGGCTACACCTTC
CDR3 protein: CASSPQGNAPNYGYTF

J gene: TRBJ2-1
V gene: TRBV9
clone size: -
D gene: TRBD2
CDR3 DNA: TGTGCCAGCAGCCCCGGGAGGGCATTGAATGAGCAGTTCTTC
CDR3 protein: CASSPGRALNEQFF

J gene: TRBJ1-5
V gene: TRBV18
clone size: few
D gene: -
CDR3 DNA: TGTGCCAGCTCGGGGAGGGACTGGCCGGATCAGCCCCAGCATTTT
CDR3 protein: CASSGRDWPDQPQHF

J gene: TRBJ2-3
V gene: TRBV5-4
clone size: -
D gene: -
CDR3 DNA: TGTGCCAGCAGCTTGAATTTAGCTTCTCGGTCCCCCGATACGCAGTATTTT
CDR3 protein: CASSLNLASRSPDTQYF

J gene: TRBJ1-1
V gene: TRBV7-2
clone size: -
D gene: -
CDR3 DNA: TGTGCCAGCAGCTTAGGGAGCACTGAAGCTTTCTTT
CDR3 protein: CASSLGSTEAFF

J gene: TRBJ2-3
V gene: TRBV28
clone size: -
D gene: -
CDR3 DNA: TGTGCCAGCGCAAACCCAGTAACAGATACGCAGTATTTT
CDR3 protein: CASANPVTDTQYF

J gene: TRBJ2-2
V gene: TRBV7-2
clone size: -
D gene: TRBD2
CDR3 DNA: TGTGCCAGCTCGACCCGGGGTAGCGGGAGGGCCCGGACCGGGGAGCTGTTTTTT
CDR3 protein: CASSTRGSGRARTGELFF

J gene: TRBJ2-1
V gene: TRBV25-1
clone size: -
D gene: -
CDR3 DNA: TGTGCCAGCAGTGAATTAGGGGCCTACAATGAGCAGTTCTTC
CDR3 protein: CASSELGAYNEQFF

J gene: TRBJ1-5
V gene: TRBV7-8
clone size: -
D gene: TRBD1
CDR3 DNA: TGTGCCAGCAGCCGATATAATACTTGGACAGGACTAAGCAATCAGCCCCAGCATTTT
CDR3 protein: CASSRYNTWTGLSNQPQHF

J gene: TRBJ1-3
V gene: TRBV2
clone size: -
D gene: TRBD1
CDR3 DNA: TGTGCCAGCAGAGGGAAGGACAGGGTTGAAAACACCATATATTTT
CDR3 protein: CASRGKDRVENTIYF

J gene: TRBJ2-5
V gene: TRBV5-1
clone size: -
D gene: TRBD1
CDR3 DNA: TGCGCCAGCAGCCTCGGGACAGCCAAAGAGACCCAGTACTTC
CDR3 protein: CASSLGTAKETQYF

J gene: TRBJ2-1
V gene: TRBV19
clone size: -
D gene: -
CDR3 DNA: TGTGCCAGTAGTACCTTCGGGATCTACAATGAGCAGTTCTTC
CDR3 protein: CASSTFGIYNEQFF

J gene: TRBJ2-7
V gene: TRBV4-3
clone size: -
D gene: TRBD2
CDR3 DNA: TGCGCCAGCAGCCAGGGACTAGCTTACGAGCAGTACTTC
CDR3 protein: CASSQGLAYEQYF

J gene: TRBJ2-7
V gene: TRBV11-3
clone size: -
D gene: -
CDR3 DNA: TGTGCCAGCAGCCTCTCTATCGGGGAATCCTACGAGCAGTACTTC
CDR3 protein: CASSLSIGESYEQYF

J gene: TRBJ2-7
V gene: TRBV27
clone size: -
D gene: TRBD1
CDR3 DNA: TGTGCCAGCAGTTTACAGGGGGACTACGAGCAGTACTTC
CDR3 protein: CASSLQGDYEQYF

J gene: TRBJ2-2
V gene: TRBV18
clone size: -
D gene: TRBD2
CDR3 DNA: TGTGCCAGCTCACCAAGAGGACTAGCGGGAGCTCAACACCCTTCCGGGGAGCTGTTTTTT
CDR3 protein: CASSPRGLAGAQHPSGELFF

J gene: TRBJ2-7
V gene: TRBV28
clone size: -
D gene: TRBD1
CDR3 DNA: TGTGCCAGCACCTCGACAGGGGCTTCCCCCTACGAGCAGTACTTC
CDR3 protein: CASTSTGASPYEQYF

J gene: TRBJ2-3
V gene: TRBV6-6
clone size: -
D gene: TRBD2
CDR3 DNA: TGTGCCAGCCACGGGGGGACTAGCGAAGGAGGGGATACGCAGTATTTT
CDR3 protein: CASHGGTSEGGDTQYF

J gene: TRBJ1-2
V gene: TRBV4-3
clone size: few
D gene: -
CDR3 DNA: TGCGCCAGCAGCCAAGATGGGGGGGTCCGGGCTAACTATGGCTACACCTTC
CDR3 protein: CASSQDGGVRANYGYTF

J gene: TRBJ2-1
V gene: TRBV29-1
clone size: -
D gene: TRBD1
CDR3 DNA: TGCAGCGTTGAAGCTCTTCAGGGGGCCATGATCAATGAGCAGTTCTTC
CDR3 protein: CSVEALQGAMINEQFF

J gene: TRBJ2-7
V gene: TRBV19
clone size: -
D gene: -
CDR3 DNA: TGTGCCAGTAGTATGTTTCCAGGTTCCTACGAGCAGTACTTC
CDR3 protein: CASSMFPGSYEQYF

J gene: TRBJ1-2
V gene: TRBV2
clone size: -
D gene: -
CDR3 DNA: TGTGCCAGCAGTGGGCGGGACTTTAGGGCATTCGGCTACACCTTC
CDR3 protein: CASSGRDFRAFGYTF

J gene: TRBJ2-5
V gene: TRBV6-1
clone size: -
D gene: -
CDR3 DNA: TGTGCCAGCAGTGCCGGTCAGGCCCATCAAGAGACCCAGTACTTC
CDR3 protein: CASSAGQAHQETQYF

J gene: TRBJ1-4
V gene: TRBV6-8
clone size: -
D gene: -
CDR3 DNA: TGTGCCATCACCCCGACCTCGGGTAATGAAAAACTGTTTTTT
CDR3 protein: CAITPTSGNEKLFF

J gene: TRBJ2-1
V gene: TRBV29-1
clone size: -
D gene: TRBD2
CDR3 DNA: TGCAGCGTCCCCAACCCGAGCGGGAGCGCTAATGAGCAGTTCTTC
CDR3 protein: CSVPNPSGSANEQFF

J gene: TRBJ2-1
V gene: TRBV7-2
clone size: -
D gene: -
CDR3 DNA: TGTGCCAGCAGCTGGACTGACGGCTCCTACAATGAGCAGTTCTTC
CDR3 protein: CASSWTDGSYNEQFF

J gene: TRBJ1-1
V gene: TRBV6-5
clone size: -
D gene: TRBD1
CDR3 DNA: TGTGCGGCAGGGGGCTACACTGAAGCTTTCTTT
CDR3 protein: CAAGGYTEAFF

J gene: TRBJ2-3
V gene: TRBV28
clone size: -
D gene: TRBD2
CDR3 DNA: TGTGCCAGCAGTTCTCGGCGGGAGTTTTCAGATACGCAGTATTTT
CDR3 protein: CASSSRREFSDTQYF

J gene: TRBJ1-1
V gene: TRBV6-5
clone size: -
D gene: -
CDR3 DNA: TGTGCCAGCACCGCCGGGGGGGCTCTGAACACTGAAGCTTTCTTT
CDR3 protein: CASTAGGALNTEAFF

J gene: TRBJ2-7
V gene: TRBV9
clone size: -
D gene: -
CDR3 DNA: TGTGCCAGCAGTGTTCGGACGGGATCCTACGAGCAGTACTTC
CDR3 protein: CASSVRTGSYEQYF

J gene: TRBJ2-5
V gene: TRBV4-1
clone size: -
D gene: -
CDR3 DNA: TGCGCCAGCAGCCAAGAAAGGGGGGGTTTGGGGTTTGGAGAGACCCAGTACTTC
CDR3 protein: CASSQERGGLGFGETQYF

J gene: TRBJ1-2
V gene: TRBV6-5
clone size: -
D gene: -
CDR3 DNA: TGTGCCAGCAGTCCCCAGTCGGGCAGGGAGGTTGGCTACACCTTC
CDR3 protein: CASSPQSGREVGYTF

J gene: TRBJ1-5
V gene: TRBV6-5
clone size: -
D gene: -
CDR3 DNA: TGTGCCAGCAAGCCCGACAATAGCAATCAGCCCCAGCATTTT
CDR3 protein: CASKPDNSNQPQHF

J gene: TRBJ1-2
V gene: TRBV18
clone size: few
D gene: -
CDR3 DNA: TGTGCCAGCTCACCAGATCTCCTCCCCGGCTATGGCTACACCTTC
CDR3 protein: CASSPDLLPGYGYTF